Below are 16 T cell receptor beta chains sequenced from a single sample in a study of blood T cell repertoires in COVID-19. TCRdb keeps only in-frame clones here, not all; method: immunoSEQ multiplex PCR. This sample has approximately 140,000 clones, with about 86% found just once. Sequencing input: PBMCs or T cells enriched from blood (not recorded which). Receptors originate from a middle-aged man with acute COVID-19.

The V gene is TRBV30, the J gene TRBJ1-5; unclear D gene. The germline V gene encodes CDR1 GTSNPN and CDR2 SVGIG (reference sequence). Trimming removed 2 bases at V and 7 bases at J, with 12 bases between. This CDR3 spans 13 amino acids. The CDR3 reads CAWSSRENQPQHF. CDR3 bases: TGTGCCTGGAGTTCGCGGGAAAACCAGCCCCAGCATTTT.

The chain employs TRBV28 and TRBJ1-4; D might be TRBD1 (5 bases). Trimming took off 1 base at V and 4 bases at J, with 13 bases between the two ends. The CDR3 runs 16 residues. The germline V gene encodes CDR1 MDHEN and CDR2 SYDVKM. CDR3 amino acids: CASSLFPDSLNEKLFF. The CDR3 DNA reads as TGTGCCAGCAGTTTATTCCCCGACAGCCTTAATGAAAAACTGTTTTTT.

The chain couples TRBV7-3 to TRBJ2-3; TRBD1 matches 10 bases. The CDR3 is 15 amino acids. V dropped 5 bases and J dropped 4; count of bases not matched to a gene: 6. CDR1 SGHTA and CDR2 FQGTGA come from the germline V gene. CDR3 loop: CASSLSGTGADTQYF. The CDR3 bases are TGTGCCAGCAGCCTTTCCGGGACAGGGGCAGATACGCAGTATTTT.

J is TRBJ2-3 and V is TRBV7-9, with TRBD2 matching 7 bases. V dropped 7 bases and J dropped 5; count of bases not matched to a gene: 9. Germline lookup yields CDR1 SEHNR and CDR2 FQNEAQ (reference sequence). The CDR3 consists of 14 residues. The CDR3 DNA sequence: TGTGCCAGCAAGGGAAGCGGGGCGGGAGATACGCAGTATTTT. This codes for CASKGSGAGDTQYF.

The chain has TRBV6-5 and TRBJ1-5; D is uncertain. The CDR3 totals 13 residues. V lost 6 bases to trimming and J lost 6 bases, with 12 bases between them. Germline V lookup: CDR1 MNHEY, CDR2 SVGAGI. CDR3 residues: CASSFFSGQPQHF. DNA of the CDR3: TGTGCCAGCAGCTTCTTCAGTGGTCAGCCCCAGCATTTT.

In its sample, this clone was seen once. The V call is TRBV7-3, the J call TRBJ2-7; TRBD2 matches 7 bases. The J segment lost 3 bases and the V segment lost 2 bases, leaving 7 bases of the junction unmatched. CDR3 length: 15 residues. Germline V gene lookup returns CDR1 SGHTA and CDR2 FQGTGA. The CDR3 protein is CASSLGGVGVYEQYF. The CDR3, as DNA: TGTGCCAGCAGCTTAGGGGGGGTTGGTGTCTACGAGCAGTACTTC.

This clone was observed a handful of times. The V and J genes are TRBV5-1 and TRBJ1-1, with TRBD1 matching 10 bases. There are 18 residues in the CDR3. V lost 1 base and J lost 0; bases outside the gene matches: 9. Germline assignment: CDR1 SGHRS and CDR2 YFSETQ. The CDR3 spells CASSLMTGGLPLNTEAFF. In DNA form, the CDR3 reads TGCGCCAGCAGCTTGATGACAGGGGGCCTCCCTTTGAACACTGAAGCTTTCTTT.

The chain links TRBV6-5 to TRBJ2-7, with 11 bases fitting TRBD2. The ends lost 0 bases at V and 5 bases at J; junction bases unmatched: 0. The CDR3 runs 14 residues. Germline CDR1 reads MNHEY; CDR2 reads SVGAGI. CDR3 nucleotide sequence: TGTGCCAGCAGTTACTCACTAGCGGGAGACGAGCAGTACTTC. It translates to CASSYSLAGDEQYF.

V usage is TRBV5-1 and J usage is TRBJ2-3; D ambiguous. Germline lookup yields CDR1 SGHRS and CDR2 YFSETQ. V lost 1 base and J 3 bases, leaving 12 bases between the germline ends. This CDR3 comprises 15 residues. The CDR3 loop reads CASSLLARWTDTQYF. CDR3 in DNA: TGCGCCAGCAGCTTGTTAGCCCGGTGGACAGATACGCAGTATTTT. Using reference TRBV5-1 and TRBJ2-3 for the parts outside the CDR3, the full variable domain is KAGVTQTPRYLIKTRGQQVTLSCSPISGHRSVSWYQQTPGQGLQFLFEYFSETQRNKGNFPGRFSGRQFSNSRSEMNVSTLELGDSALYLCASSLLARWTDTQYFGPGTRLTVL.

The genes are TRBV9 and TRBJ1-3; possibly TRBD1 for D (6 bases). The CDR3 spans 16 residues. V lost 4 bases, J lost 0 bases, and 14 bases lay in between. Per the germline V gene, CDR1 is SGDLS and CDR2 is YYNGEE. The CDR3 protein is CASSHPRGTSGNTIYF. The CDR3 DNA reads as TGTGCCAGCAGCCACCCCAGGGGTACCTCTGGAAACACCATATATTTT.

The chain recombines TRBV18 with TRBJ1-6, with 7 bases identical to TRBD1. Per the germline V gene, CDR1 is KGHSH and CDR2 is LQKENI. This CDR3 is built from 14 residues. Trimming removed 6 bases from V and 10 bases from J; junction bases left unmatched: 9. CDR3 residues: CASSPDRVGSPLHF. As DNA, the CDR3 is TGTGCCAGCTCTCCCGACAGGGTAGGCTCACCCCTCCACTTT.

The chain is built from TRBV6-1 and TRBJ1-2, with TRBD1 matching 7 bases. This CDR3 has 13 residues. The V gene's germline CDR1 is MNHNS and CDR2 SASEGT. The trim removed 6 bases at V and 8 bases at J, leaving 9 bases unmatched. Here the CDR3 DNA reads TGTGCCAGCAGGAGTACAGGGGAACGGGGCTACACCTTC. Encoded protein: CASRSTGERGYTF.

The chain combines TRBV19 with TRBJ2-7; D is possibly TRBD1 (6 bases). The CDR3 has 16 amino acids. The germline CDR1 and CDR2 sequences are LNHDA and SQIVND (reference sequence). Trimming removed 3 bases from V and 2 bases from J, with 17 bases in between. The CDR3 loop is CASSISYGGLTYEQYF. The CDR3 DNA sequence: TGTGCCAGTAGTATTAGTTATGGGGGCCTGACCTACGAGCAGTACTTC.

The chain uses TRBV27 and TRBJ1-2; a weak D match, TRBD1 (5 bases). Trimming took 5 bases from V and 0 from J, leaving 19 bases between them. Germline V gives CDR1 MNHEY, CDR2 SMNVEV (reference sequence). This CDR3 has 17 amino acids. CDR3 region: CASSLQPGLPSNYGYTF. The CDR3, as DNA: TGTGCCAGCAGTCTTCAACCGGGACTCCCCTCTAACTATGGCTACACCTTC.

The chain couples TRBV7-2 to TRBJ1-5, with D hard to call. Germline CDR1 reads SGHTA; CDR2 reads FQGNSA. This CDR3 is built from 13 residues. V was cut by 1 base and J by 7 bases, with 8 bases left in between. The CDR3: CASSLGAGQPQHF. The CDR3 nucleotides read TGTGCCAGCAGCTTAGGGGCGGGGCAGCCCCAGCATTTT.

The V gene is TRBV21-1, the J gene TRBJ1-5; the table names TRBD1, a call not compared with the DNA. TRBV21-1 is a recognized pseudogene. The CDR3 covers 17 residues. CDR3: CASTTVQGGRSNQPQHF. CDR3 DNA: TGTGCCAGCACTACCGTGCAGGGGGGCCGGAGCAATCAGCCCCAGCATTTT.